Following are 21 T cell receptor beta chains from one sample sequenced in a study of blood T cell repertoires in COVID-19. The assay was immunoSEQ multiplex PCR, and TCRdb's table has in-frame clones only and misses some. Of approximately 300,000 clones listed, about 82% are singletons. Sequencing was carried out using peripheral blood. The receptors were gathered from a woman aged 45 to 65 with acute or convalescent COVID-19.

CDR3 DNA: TGTGCCAGCAGTCTCCACACGGACAGCCCCAATCAGCCCCAGCATTTT. Protein product: CASSLHTDSPNQPQHF. The chain joins TRBV27 to TRBJ1-5; D might be TRBD1 (6 bases). Germline V gives CDR1 MNHEY, CDR2 SMNVEV (reference sequence). This CDR3 contains 16 residues. Trimming removed 5 bases at V and 3 bases at J, with 17 bases between.

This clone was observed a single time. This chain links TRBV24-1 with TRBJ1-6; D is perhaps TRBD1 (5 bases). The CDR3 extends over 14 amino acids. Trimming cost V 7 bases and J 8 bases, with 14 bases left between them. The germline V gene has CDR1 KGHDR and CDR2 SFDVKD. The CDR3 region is CATRGGAPDSPLHF. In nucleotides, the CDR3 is TGTGCCACCAGGGGAGGGGCGCCGGATTCACCCCTCCACTTT.

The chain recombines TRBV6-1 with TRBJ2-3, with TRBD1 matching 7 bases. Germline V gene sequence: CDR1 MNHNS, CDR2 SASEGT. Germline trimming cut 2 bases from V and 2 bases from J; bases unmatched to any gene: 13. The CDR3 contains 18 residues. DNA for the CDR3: TGTGCCAGCAGTGAATTCTTCTTTGGGACAGTTTCCACAGATACGCAGTATTTT. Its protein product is CASSEFFFGTVSTDTQYF.

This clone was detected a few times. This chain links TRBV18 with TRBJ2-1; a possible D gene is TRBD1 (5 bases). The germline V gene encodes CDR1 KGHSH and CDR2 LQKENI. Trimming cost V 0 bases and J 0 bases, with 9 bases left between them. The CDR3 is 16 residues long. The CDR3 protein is CASSPPLQVSYNEQFF. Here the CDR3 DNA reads TGTGCCAGCTCACCACCTTTACAGGTCTCCTACAATGAGCAGTTCTTC.

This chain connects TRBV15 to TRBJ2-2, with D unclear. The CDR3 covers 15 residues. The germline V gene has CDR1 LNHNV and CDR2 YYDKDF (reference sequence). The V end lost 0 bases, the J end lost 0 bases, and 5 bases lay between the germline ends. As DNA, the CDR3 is TGTGCCACCAGCAGAGAACACCCGAACACCGGGGAGCTGTTTTTT. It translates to CATSREHPNTGELFF.

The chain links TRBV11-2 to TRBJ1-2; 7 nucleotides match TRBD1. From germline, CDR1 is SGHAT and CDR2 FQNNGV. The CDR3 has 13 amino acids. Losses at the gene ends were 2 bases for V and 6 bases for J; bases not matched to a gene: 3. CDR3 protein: CASSLNRGDGYTF. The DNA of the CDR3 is TGTGCCAGCAGCTTAAACAGGGGAGATGGCTACACCTTC.

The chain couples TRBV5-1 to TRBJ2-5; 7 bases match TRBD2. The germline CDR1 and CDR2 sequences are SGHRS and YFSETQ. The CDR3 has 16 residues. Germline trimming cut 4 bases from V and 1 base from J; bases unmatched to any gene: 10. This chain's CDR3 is CASSRGGRTLQETQYF. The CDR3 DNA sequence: TGCGCCAGCAGCCGGGGAGGGAGGACACTCCAAGAGACCCAGTACTTC.

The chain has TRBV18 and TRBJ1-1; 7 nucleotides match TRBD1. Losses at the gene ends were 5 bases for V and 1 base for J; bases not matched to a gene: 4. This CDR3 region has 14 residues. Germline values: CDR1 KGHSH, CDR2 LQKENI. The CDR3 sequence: CASSRDRANTEAFF. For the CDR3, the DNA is TGTGCCAGCTCAAGAGACAGGGCGAACACTGAAGCTTTCTTT.

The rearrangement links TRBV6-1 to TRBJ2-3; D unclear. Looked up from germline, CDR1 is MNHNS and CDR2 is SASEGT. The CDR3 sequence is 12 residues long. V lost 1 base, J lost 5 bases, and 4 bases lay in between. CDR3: CASSEVRDTQYF. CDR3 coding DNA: TGTGCCAGCAGTGAAGTTCGAGATACGCAGTATTTT.

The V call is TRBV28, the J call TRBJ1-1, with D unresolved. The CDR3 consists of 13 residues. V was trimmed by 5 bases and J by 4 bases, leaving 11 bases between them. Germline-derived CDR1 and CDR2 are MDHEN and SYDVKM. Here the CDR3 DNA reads TGTGCCAGCAGTCCCCCCCCGGGCACTGAAGCTTTCTTT. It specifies CASSPPPGTEAFF.

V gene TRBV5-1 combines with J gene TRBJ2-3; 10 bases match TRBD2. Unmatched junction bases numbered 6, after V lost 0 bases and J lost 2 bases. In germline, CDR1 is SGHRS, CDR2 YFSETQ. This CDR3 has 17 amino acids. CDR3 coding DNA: TGCGCCAGCAGCTTGGACCTAGCGGGAGCCCCCACAGATACGCAGTATTTT. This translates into CASSLDLAGAPTDTQYF.

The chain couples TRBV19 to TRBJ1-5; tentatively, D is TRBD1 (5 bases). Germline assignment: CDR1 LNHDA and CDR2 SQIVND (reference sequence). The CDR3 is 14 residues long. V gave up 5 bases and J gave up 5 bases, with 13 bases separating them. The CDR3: CASSWVSGDQPQHF. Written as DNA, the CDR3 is TGTGCCAGTAGTTGGGTCTCGGGGGATCAGCCCCAGCATTTT.

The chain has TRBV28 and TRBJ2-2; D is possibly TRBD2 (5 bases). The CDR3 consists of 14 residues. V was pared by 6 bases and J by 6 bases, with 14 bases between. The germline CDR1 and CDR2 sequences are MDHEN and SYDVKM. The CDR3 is CASSQIWRSGELFF. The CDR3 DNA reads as TGTGCCAGCAGCCAAATCTGGAGGTCCGGGGAGCTGTTTTTT.

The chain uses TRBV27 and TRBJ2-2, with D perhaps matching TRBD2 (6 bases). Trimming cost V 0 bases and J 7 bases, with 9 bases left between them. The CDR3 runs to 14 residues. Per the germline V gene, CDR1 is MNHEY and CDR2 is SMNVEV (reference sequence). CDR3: CASSLSSGNGELFF. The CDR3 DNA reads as TGTGCCAGCAGTTTATCTAGCGGAAACGGGGAGCTGTTTTTT.

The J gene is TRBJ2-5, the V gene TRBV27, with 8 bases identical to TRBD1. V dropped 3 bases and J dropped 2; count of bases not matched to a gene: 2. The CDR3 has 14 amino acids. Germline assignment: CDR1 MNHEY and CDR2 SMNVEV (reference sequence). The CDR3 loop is CASSFGTGQETQYF. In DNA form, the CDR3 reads TGTGCCAGCAGTTTTGGGACAGGACAAGAGACCCAGTACTTC.

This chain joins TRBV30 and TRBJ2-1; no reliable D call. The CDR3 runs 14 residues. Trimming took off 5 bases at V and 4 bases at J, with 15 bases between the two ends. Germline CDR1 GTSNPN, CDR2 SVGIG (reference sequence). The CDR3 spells CAWGQENHYNEQFF. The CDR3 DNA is TGTGCCTGGGGCCAGGAAAATCATTACAATGAGCAGTTCTTC.

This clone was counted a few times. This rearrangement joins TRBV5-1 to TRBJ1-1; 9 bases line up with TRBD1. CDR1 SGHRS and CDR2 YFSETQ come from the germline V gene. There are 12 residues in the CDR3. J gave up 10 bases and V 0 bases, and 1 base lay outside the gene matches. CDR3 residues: CASSLGTGAAFF. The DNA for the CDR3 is TGCGCCAGCAGCTTGGGGACAGGGGCAGCTTTCTTT.

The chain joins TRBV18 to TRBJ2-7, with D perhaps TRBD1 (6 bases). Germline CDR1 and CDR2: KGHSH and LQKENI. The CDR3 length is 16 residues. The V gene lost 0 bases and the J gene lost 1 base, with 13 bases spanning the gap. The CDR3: CASSPPRAGASYEQYF. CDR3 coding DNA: TGTGCCAGCTCACCACCGAGGGCAGGGGCGTCCTACGAGCAGTACTTC.

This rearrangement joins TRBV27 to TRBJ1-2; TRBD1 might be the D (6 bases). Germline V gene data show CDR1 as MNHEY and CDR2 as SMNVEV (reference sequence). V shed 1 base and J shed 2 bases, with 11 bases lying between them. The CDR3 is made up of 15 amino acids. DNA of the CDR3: TGTGCCAGCAGTTTATATCAGGGGACCAACTATGGCTACACCTTC. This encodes CASSLYQGTNYGYTF.

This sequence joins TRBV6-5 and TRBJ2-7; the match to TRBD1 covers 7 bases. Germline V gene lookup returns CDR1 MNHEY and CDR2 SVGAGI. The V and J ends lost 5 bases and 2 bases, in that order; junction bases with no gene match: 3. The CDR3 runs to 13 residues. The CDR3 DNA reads TGTGCCAGCAGTACAGGGGAAGCCTACGAGCAGTACTTC. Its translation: CASSTGEAYEQYF.

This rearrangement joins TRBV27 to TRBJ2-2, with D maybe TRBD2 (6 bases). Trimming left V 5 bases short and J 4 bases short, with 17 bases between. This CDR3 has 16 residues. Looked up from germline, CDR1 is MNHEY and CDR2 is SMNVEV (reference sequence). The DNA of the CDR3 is TGTGCCAGCAGTCCGGCTAGCGCCTCGGGCACCGGGGAGCTGTTTTTT. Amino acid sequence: CASSPASASGTGELFF.